The 22 T cell receptor beta chains below all came from one sample that was sequenced in a study of CD8 T cells in ankylosing spondylitis. Each CDR3 protein gets one entry after TCRdb re-called the 5' RACE reads with MiXCR. The sample lists roughly 440,000 distinct CDR3 sequences, over 15% occurring once. No antigen is known for these receptors. General study points: It appeared that ankylosing spondylitis blood was characterized by a TCR beta motif of several highly homologous variants.

Material: blood, either unsorted or a sorted T cell fraction (not recorded which). The receptors were sampled from a male donor with ankylosing spondylitis.

This clonotype was recorded at least ten times. The chain links TRBV20-1 to TRBJ2-1; 9 nucleotides match TRBD2. This CDR3 has 14 amino acids. Germline assignment: CDR1 DFQATT and CDR2 SNEGSKA (reference sequence). The V segment lost 6 bases and the J segment 6 bases; nucleotides outside the gene matches: 9. Here the CDR3 DNA reads TGCAGTGCCGACCGGCGGGGGGGCTCCAATGAGCAGTTCTTC. As protein: CSADRRGGSNEQFF.

The chain uses TRBV20-1 and TRBJ2-7; 9 bases fit TRBD1. Trimming cost V 0 bases and J 6 bases; bases outside gene matches: 6. The V gene's germline CDR1 is DFQATT and CDR2 SNEGSKA (reference sequence). The CDR3 spans 14 residues. The CDR3 loop reads CSAREAGTGSEQYF. The CDR3 DNA follows: TGCAGTGCTAGAGAGGCCGGGACAGGGAGCGAGCAGTACTTC.

There are a few counts of this clonotype. The CDR3 loop reads CSARLPLRGPGANVLTF. CDR3 coding DNA: TGCAGTGCTAGACTGCCCCTGAGGGGCCCTGGGGCCAACGTCCTGACTTTC. The chain uses TRBV20-1 and TRBJ2-6; D tentatively fits TRBD1 or TRBD2 (5 bases each). Trimming took off 2 bases at V and 2 bases at J, with 16 bases between the two ends. CDR3 length equals 17 residues. Germline V gene data show CDR1 as DFQATT and CDR2 as SNEGSKA (reference sequence).

This clonotype has more than one count but fewer than ten. V gene TRBV5-1 combines with J gene TRBJ2-2; TRBD2 might be the D (5 bases). The CDR3 spans 17 residues. Germline lookup yields CDR1 SGHRS and CDR2 YFSETQ. Trimming took 3 bases from V and 4 from J, leaving 19 bases between them. The CDR3 DNA follows: TGCGCCAGCAGCTGGCCCCTCGGGGAAGAGGGCACCGGGGAGCTGTTTTTT. This translates into CASSWPLGEEGTGELFF.

The chain joins TRBV20-1 to TRBJ2-2; 7 bases align to TRBD2. J was trimmed by 2 bases and V by 2 bases; bases with no gene match: 2. This CDR3 spans 14 amino acids. CDR1 is DFQATT, CDR2 SNEGSKA, per germline (reference sequence). CDR3 loop: CSARKRGNTGELFF. CDR3 sequence (DNA): TGCAGTGCTAGAAAGCGGGGCAACACCGGGGAGCTGTTTTTT.

V gene TRBV2 combines with J gene TRBJ1-5; D not certain. The CDR3 spans 15 residues. V was shortened by 2 bases and J by 0 bases, with 8 bases between the two germline ends. The germline V gene encodes CDR1 SNHLY and CDR2 FYNNEI. Here the CDR3 DNA reads TGTGCCAGCAGTGAAAGCGGGAATAGCAATCAGCCCCAGCATTTT. This sequence encodes CASSESGNSNQPQHF.

The chain carries TRBV5-1 and TRBJ1-5; unclear D gene. This CDR3 is 14 amino acids long. Germline V gene data show CDR1 as SGHRS and CDR2 as YFSETQ. V lost 0 bases and J 6 bases, leaving 10 bases between the germline ends. The CDR3 nucleotides read TGCGCCAGCAGCTTGGGAGCCGTGGGTCAGCCCCAGCATTTT. Its protein is CASSLGAVGQPQHF.

The gene calls are TRBV11-2 and TRBJ1-2; D is undetermined. Germline V gene lookup returns CDR1 SGHAT and CDR2 FQNNGV. This CDR3 spans 14 amino acids. Deletions cut 2 bases from V and 4 bases from J, with 11 bases between. This CDR3 is CASSLMDGTYGYTF. In DNA, the CDR3 is TGTGCCAGCAGCTTAATGGACGGAACCTATGGCTACACCTTC.

This clonotype was counted at least ten times. V and J are TRBV12-3 or TRBV12-4 and TRBJ2-7, with 7 positions matching TRBD1. The trim removed 6 bases at V and 4 bases at J, leaving 6 bases unmatched. The CDR3 is made up of 13 amino acids. The CDR3 bases are TGTGCCAGCAGCTGGGACAGAACTTACGAGCAGTACTTC. It yields the protein CASSWDRTYEQYF.

The chain uses TRBV28 and TRBJ1-4; D is possibly TRBD1 (5 bases). CDR1 and CDR2 (germline): MDHEN, SYDVKM. This CDR3 contains 14 residues. Trimming removed 6 bases at V and 7 bases at J, with 15 bases between. The CDR3 protein is CASSNSGRIEKLFF. The CDR3 DNA is TGTGCCAGCAGCAATTCAGGGCGGATTGAAAAACTGTTTTTT.

V and J are TRBV20-1 and TRBJ1-2, with D possibly being TRBD1 (5 bases). CDR3 size: 12 residues. Germline CDR1 is DFQATT and CDR2 is SNEGSKA (reference sequence). V lost 5 bases and J lost 7, with 14 bases in between. CDR3 DNA: TGCAGTGCTCGGCAGGGCGAAGCTGGCTACACCTTC. As protein: CSARQGEAGYTF.

The chain combines TRBV5-1 with TRBJ1-4; 8 nucleotides line up with TRBD1. Germline trimming cut 0 bases from V and 6 bases from J; bases unmatched to any gene: 4. Germline V lookup: CDR1 SGHRS, CDR2 YFSETQ. CDR3 length: 15 amino acids. The CDR3 coding sequence is TGCGCCAGCAGCTTGGCCGACAGGGGAGATGAAAAACTGTTTTTT. Its protein is CASSLADRGDEKLFF.

This clonotype showed up just a few times. The chain employs TRBV10-1 and TRBJ1-5, with unresolved D. V lost 7 bases, J lost 0 bases, and 16 bases lay in between. Germline CDR1 reads WNHNN; CDR2 reads SYGVQD (reference sequence). This CDR3 comprises 16 residues. The CDR3 DNA follows: TGCGCCAGCAAAGGACCTGGCCCCTATAGCAATCAGCCCCAGCATTTT. Amino acids: CASKGPGPYSNQPQHF.

V gene TRBV2 combines with J gene TRBJ2-5, with unresolved D. The V gene lost 7 bases and the J gene lost 3 bases, with 6 bases spanning the gap. The CDR3 totals 11 residues. Germline-derived CDR1 and CDR2 are SNHLY and FYNNEI. Here the CDR3 DNA reads TGTGCCAGCAAGCGCGAAGAGACCCAGTACTTC. Translated, it gives CASKREETQYF.

This clonotype was observed many times. J is TRBJ1-6 and V is TRBV11-2; D not resolved. V lost 5 bases and J 4 bases, leaving 12 bases between the germline ends. This CDR3 has 15 amino acids. From germline, CDR1 is SGHAT and CDR2 FQNNGV. CDR3 DNA: TGTGCCAGCAGCCTCTCCCCCCTATATAATTCACCCCTCCACTTT. Its protein product is CASSLSPLYNSPLHF.

This clonotype has more than one count but fewer than ten. This rearrangement joins TRBV19 to TRBJ2-7; no clear D gene. The CDR3 runs 17 residues. V was cut by 3 bases and J by 5 bases, with 23 bases left in between. Germline V lookup: CDR1 LNHDA, CDR2 SQIVND (reference sequence). The CDR3 DNA follows: TGTGCCAGTAGTATGTCCCCTCCTAGTCAGCGCGAAGACGAGCAGTACTTC. Protein: CASSMSPPSQREDEQYF.

This clonotype was seen at least ten times. The J gene is TRBJ2-2, the V gene TRBV29-1; 16 nucleotides align to TRBD2. The V segment lost 3 bases and the J segment 5 bases; nucleotides outside the gene matches: 6. Germline V gene data show CDR1 as SQVTM and CDR2 as ANQGSEA. The CDR3 is made up of 17 amino acids. The CDR3 reads CSVEGLAGGPRTGELFF. CDR3 sequence (DNA): TGCAGCGTTGAGGGACTAGCGGGAGGGCCGAGGACCGGGGAGCTGTTTTTT.

This clonotype was detected a few times. The chain has TRBV29-1 and TRBJ1-1; 11 bases fit TRBD1. With 3 bases clipped from V and 4 bases from J, the junction kept 13 bases outside the gene matches. The CDR3 sequence is 17 residues long. Germline V gives CDR1 SQVTM, CDR2 ANQGSEA. DNA for the CDR3: TGCAGCGTTGACGGCTGGATACGGGACAGGGGGGGCACTGAAGCTTTCTTT. Its protein product is CSVDGWIRDRGGTEAFF.

A few counts support this clonotype. V and J are TRBV5-1 and TRBJ1-1; unclear D gene. The V gene lost 6 bases and the J gene lost 0 bases, with 12 bases spanning the gap. This CDR3 is built from 14 residues. The V gene's germline CDR1 is SGHRS and CDR2 YFSETQ. The CDR3 protein is CASTEGQLNTEAFF. Written as DNA, the CDR3 is TGCGCCAGCACTGAAGGGCAGTTGAACACTGAAGCTTTCTTT.

This clonotype showed up many times. The chain's CDR3 is CSYRRQGWTEAFF. The CDR3 coding sequence is TGCAGCTACCGCCGGCAGGGATGGACTGAAGCTTTCTTT. This chain links TRBV29-1 with TRBJ1-1; tentatively, D is TRBD1 (5 bases). The CDR3 is 13 amino acids. V lost 8 bases and J 5 bases, leaving 18 bases between the germline ends. Germline CDR1 reads SQVTM; CDR2 reads ANQGSEA.

The chain combines TRBV3-1 with TRBJ1-1, with a tentative D call TRBD1 (5 bases). CDR3 length: 13 amino acids. CDR1 is LGHDT, CDR2 YNNKEL, per germline (reference sequence). Trimming left V 1 base short and J 4 bases short, with 7 bases between. CDR3 sequence reads: CASSQAGVTEAFF. The CDR3, as DNA: TGTGCCAGCAGCCAAGCGGGGGTCACTGAAGCTTTCTTT.

This chain joins TRBV20-1 and TRBJ2-1, with 8 nucleotides matching TRBD2. Germline loops: CDR1 DFQATT, CDR2 SNEGSKA (reference sequence). V lost 2 bases and J lost 1; bases outside the gene matches: 7. This CDR3 has 16 amino acids. The CDR3 nucleotides read TGCAGTGCTAGACCGAGCGGGAGAATGTCCTACAATGAGCAGTTCTTC. As protein: CSARPSGRMSYNEQFF.